The rows below give T cell receptor beta chains drawn from one sample of a study of regulatory T cells in long-lasting Graves disease. TCRdb ran MiXCR on the multiplex PCR reads and lists one entry per CDR3 protein. In the table there are under 450,000 distinct CDR3 sequences, 20% to 25% of which are singletons. The sample was peripheral blood mononuclear cells (PBMCs), taken when the disease was refractory, from a patient treated with antithyroid drugs. The receptors come from a woman between 40 and 55 years old with Graves disease. CDR3s include the opening cysteine and the closing phenylalanine or tryptophan. A D gene is named only where the DNA matches it firmly. Size tells how often a clone was seen (once, few, many) or the class of an expanded clone, and some rows leave it out.

d_call | j_call | clone_size | v_call | cdr3_aa | cdr3_nt
- | TRBJ1-1 | - | TRBV7-9 | CASSSGRAEAFF | TGTGCCAGCAGCTCGGGGAGGGCCGAAGCTTTCTTT
TRBD1 | TRBJ1-2 | many | TRBV5-1 | CASSDRERYTF | TGCGCCAGCAGTGACAGGGAGCGCTACACCTTC
- | TRBJ1-2 | - | TRBV19 | CASSPTETGRNGYTF | TGTGCCAGTAGTCCCACGGAGACAGGCCGTAATGGCTACACCTTC
TRBD2 | TRBJ2-3 | few | TRBV28 | CASSFSGRVTDTQYF | TGTGCCAGCAGTTTTAGCGGGAGGGTAACAGATACGCAGTATTTT
TRBD1 | TRBJ1-1 | many | TRBV27 | CASSYKNKNRGTEAFF | TGTGCCAGCAGTTATAAGAACAAAAACAGGGGCACTGAAGCTTTCTTT
- | TRBJ2-5 | many | TRBV28 | CASSFHLWGGPWTQYF | TGTGCCAGCAGCTTTCACTTGTGGGGGGGGCCGTGGACCCAGTACTTC
TRBD1 | TRBJ2-2 | many | TRBV24-1 | CATSDLGQGTGELFF | TGTGCCACCAGTGATTTGGGACAGGGTACCGGGGAGCTGTTTTTT
TRBD1 | TRBJ2-7 | many | TRBV28 | CASSAQQQGVPGF | TGTGCCAGCAGTGCGCAGCAACAGGGGGTCCCCGGCTTC
- | TRBJ2-4 | many | TRBV24-1 | CATSDGGTGSIQYF | TGTGCCACCAGTGATGGGGGGACTGGCAGCATTCAGTACTTC
- | TRBJ1-1 | - | TRBV4-1 | CASSETGGEAFF | TGCGCCAGCAGCGAGACAGGAGGGGAAGCTTTCTTT
- | TRBJ1-1 | many | TRBV2 | CASSEARTVNTEAFF | TGTGCCAGCAGTGAAGCAAGGACGGTGAACACTGAAGCTTTCTTT
- | TRBJ2-2 | many | TRBV6-5 | CASSYSTRTTNTGELFF | TGTGCCAGCAGTTACTCGACCCGGACCACAAACACCGGGGAGCTGTTTTTT
TRBD1 | TRBJ2-7 | many | TRBV12-3/TRBV12-4 | CASSRTGGTYEQYF | TGTGCCAGCAGCAGGACAGGGGGCACCTACGAGCAGTACTTC
- | TRBJ2-7 | - | TRBV3-1 | CASSQPRGFHLSAGYEQYF | TGTGCCAGCAGCCAGCCGCGAGGGTTCCATCTTTCGGCAGGCTACGAGCAGTACTTC
TRBD2 | TRBJ2-3 | few | TRBV20-1 | CSARLAGDLTDTQYF | TGCAGTGCTAGGTTAGCGGGAGACCTCACAGATACGCAGTATTTT
- | TRBJ1-3 | many | TRBV28 | CASSEGGNTIYF | TGTGCCAGCAGTGAGGGGGGAAACACCATATATTTT
- | TRBJ1-1 | many | TRBV7-8 | CASNTGGGTEAFF | TGTGCCAGCAACACCGGGGGAGGTACTGAAGCTTTCTTT
TRBD1 | TRBJ1-6 | few | TRBV6-1 | CASREGDRVSSPLHF | TGTGCCAGCAGGGAGGGGGACAGGGTCTCTTCACCCCTCCACTTT
TRBD1 | TRBJ1-2 | many | TRBV28 | CASSPRGVSYGYTF | TGTGCCAGCAGTCCCAGGGGGGTTAGCTATGGCTACACCTTC
- | TRBJ2-7 | - | TRBV5-6 | CASSPTVGEQYF | TGTGCCAGCAGCCCCACCGTTGGAGAGCAGTACTTC
- | TRBJ2-2 | - | TRBV2 | CASDNQLTAPTGELFF | TGTGCCAGCGACAACCAACTGACAGCCCCCACCGGGGAGCTGTTTTTT
- | TRBJ2-3 | - | TRBV28 | CASRSGLVGLSTDTQYF | TGTGCCAGCAGATCGGGACTGGTGGGCCTTAGCACAGATACGCAGTATTTT
TRBD1 | TRBJ1-1 | few | TRBV7-2 | CASSLARTYRGLTEAFF | TGTGCCAGCAGCTTAGCCAGAACCTACAGGGGGCTAACTGAAGCTTTCTTT
TRBD2 | TRBJ2-7 | few | TRBV20-1 | CSARDLLAGVVYEQYF | TGCAGTGCTAGAGATTTACTAGCGGGAGTAGTCTACGAGCAGTACTTC
- | TRBJ2-7 | - | TRBV7-9 | CASRPGTDYEQYF | TGTGCCAGCAGACCGGGGACGGATTACGAGCAGTACTTC
- | TRBJ1-1 | many | TRBV5-6 | CASSLKATEAFF | TGTGCCAGCAGCTTGAAGGCCACTGAAGCTTTCTTT
- | TRBJ1-1 | many | TRBV6-5 | CASSYSYSGQTEAFF | TGTGCCAGCAGTTACTCGTATTCAGGCCAAACTGAAGCTTTCTTT
- | TRBJ1-1 | many | TRBV28 | CASSIGGPVWTEAFF | TGTGCCAGCAGTATAGGGGGGCCAGTTTGGACTGAAGCTTTCTTT
- | TRBJ2-7 | many | TRBV2 | CASSDEGLASYEQYF | TGTGCCAGCAGTGACGAGGGACTGGCTTCCTACGAGCAGTACTTC
TRBD2 | TRBJ2-1 | few | TRBV2 | CASSPRTGLSPNEQFF | TGTGCCAGCAGTCCAAGGACGGGACTAAGCCCAAATGAGCAGTTCTTC
- | TRBJ1-5 | many | TRBV28 | CASSQTERNQPQHF | TGTGCCAGCAGTCAGACAGAGCGGAATCAGCCCCAGCATTTT
- | TRBJ1-5 | many | TRBV6-2/TRBV6-3 | CASSYSLQSPQHF | TGTGCCAGCAGTTACTCTCTACAGTCGCCCCAGCATTTT
- | TRBJ2-3 | - | TRBV12-3/TRBV12-4 | CATGWGNTQYF | TGTGCCACCGGGTGGGGGAATACGCAGTATTTT
TRBD2 | TRBJ2-1 | many | TRBV6-2/TRBV6-3 | CASSGPGLVAHEQFF | TGTGCCAGCAGTGGCCCGGGACTAGTCGCCCATGAGCAGTTCTTC
- | TRBJ1-2 | many | TRBV6-1 | CASSPYPKGVSRGYTF | TGTGCCAGCAGCCCCTATCCTAAAGGGGTCTCGCGGGGCTACACCTTC
- | TRBJ1-1 | many | TRBV7-8 | CASSFHRANTEAFF | TGTGCCAGCAGCTTTCACAGGGCGAACACTGAAGCTTTCTTT
- | TRBJ2-5 | - | TRBV18 | CASSPKGGQETQYF | TGTGCCAGCTCACCAAAGGGAGGACAAGAGACCCAGTACTTC
TRBD1 | TRBJ2-7 | many | TRBV12-3/TRBV12-4 | CASTHSDRVGYEQYF | TGTGCCAGCACCCACTCGGACAGGGTAGGCTACGAGCAGTACTTC
TRBD1 | TRBJ1-4 | - | TRBV15 | CATSRPGQIPEKLFF | TGTGCCACCAGCAGACCGGGACAGATTCCCGAAAAACTGTTTTTT
- | TRBJ2-7 | few | TRBV7-8 | CASSAHLLVYEQYF | TGTGCCAGCAGCGCCCACTTACTAGTCTACGAGCAGTACTTC
- | TRBJ2-3 | - | TRBV27 | CASRFTVSTDTQYF | TGTGCCAGCAGGTTTACGGTTAGCACAGATACGCAGTATTTT
TRBD2 | TRBJ2-7 | many | TRBV28 | CASSFQPSGFLSYEQYF | TGTGCCAGCAGTTTTCAGCCTAGCGGGTTTCTCTCCTACGAGCAGTACTTC
- | TRBJ2-7 | - | TRBV28 | CASSLVSSKGQYF | TGTGCCAGCAGTTTAGTCTCCTCGAAGGGACAGTACTTC
TRBD2 | TRBJ2-7 | - | TRBV5-6 | CASSPGLAIYEQYF | TGTGCCAGCAGCCCGGGACTAGCAATCTACGAGCAGTACTTC
- | TRBJ1-1 | many | TRBV12-3/TRBV12-4 | CASSFVAREAFF | TGTGCCAGCAGTTTCGTAGCTCGTGAAGCTTTCTTT
- | TRBJ2-3 | - | TRBV20-1 | CSLDSSTDTQYF | TGCAGTTTGGATTCTAGCACAGATACGCAGTATTTT
- | TRBJ1-2 | many | TRBV28 | CASSLSAAVGYTF | TGTGCCAGCAGTTTATCCGCTGCGGTGGGCTACACCTTC
TRBD1 | TRBJ2-5 | - | TRBV30 | CAWSPGQGQETQYF | TGTGCCTGGAGCCCGGGACAGGGGCAAGAGACCCAGTACTTC
TRBD2 | TRBJ2-5 | many | TRBV12-3/TRBV12-4 | CASSRFHGTSGRQGSETQYF | TGTGCCAGCAGCCGATTCCACGGGACTAGCGGGAGGCAGGGGTCGGAGACCCAGTACTTC
TRBD1 | TRBJ2-7 | - | TRBV7-9 | CASSTTGGASYEQYF | TGTGCCAGCAGCACGACAGGGGGCGCATCCTACGAGCAGTACTTC
- | TRBJ1-1 | - | TRBV18 | CASSPLKGTEAFF | TGTGCCAGCTCACCACTCAAGGGCACTGAAGCTTTCTTT